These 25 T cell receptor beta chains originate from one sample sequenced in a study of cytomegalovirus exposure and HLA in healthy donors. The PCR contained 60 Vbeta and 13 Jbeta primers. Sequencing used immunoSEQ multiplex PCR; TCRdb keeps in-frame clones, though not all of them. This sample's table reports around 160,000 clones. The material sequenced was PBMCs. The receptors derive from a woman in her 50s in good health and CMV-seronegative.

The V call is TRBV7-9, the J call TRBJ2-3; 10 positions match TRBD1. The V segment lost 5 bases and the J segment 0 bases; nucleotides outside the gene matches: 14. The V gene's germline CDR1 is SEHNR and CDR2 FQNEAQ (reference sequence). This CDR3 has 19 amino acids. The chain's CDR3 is CASSLSGTGASLSTDTQYF. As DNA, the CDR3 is TGTGCCAGCAGCCTATCCGGGACAGGGGCCTCCCTCAGCACAGATACGCAGTATTTT.

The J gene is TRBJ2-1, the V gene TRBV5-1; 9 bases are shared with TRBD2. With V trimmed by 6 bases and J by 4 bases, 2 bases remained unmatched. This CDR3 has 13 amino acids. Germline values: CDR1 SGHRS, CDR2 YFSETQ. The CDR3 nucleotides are TGCGCCAGCAAAACTAGCGGGTACAATGAGCAGTTCTTC. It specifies CASKTSGYNEQFF.

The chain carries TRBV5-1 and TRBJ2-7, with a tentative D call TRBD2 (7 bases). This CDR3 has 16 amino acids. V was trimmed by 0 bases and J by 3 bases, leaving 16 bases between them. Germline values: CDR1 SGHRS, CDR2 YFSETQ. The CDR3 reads CASSLALAEGGYEQYF. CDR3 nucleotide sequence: TGCGCCAGCAGCTTGGCCCTAGCGGAAGGGGGCTACGAGCAGTACTTC.

As DNA, the CDR3 is TGTGCCAGCAGCTTAACCGGGGGTTACACTGAAGCTTTCTTT. Its protein product is CASSLTGGYTEAFF. The genes are TRBV7-3 and TRBJ1-1, with D possibly matching TRBD1 (5 bases). The CDR3 covers 14 residues. Trimming left V 0 bases short and J 3 bases short, with 8 bases between. From germline, CDR1 is SGHTA and CDR2 FQGTGA.

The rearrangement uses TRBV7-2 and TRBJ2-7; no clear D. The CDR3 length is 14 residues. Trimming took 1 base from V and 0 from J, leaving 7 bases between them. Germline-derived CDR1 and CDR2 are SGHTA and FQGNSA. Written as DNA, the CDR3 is TGTGCCAGCAGCTTAGATCCAGACTCCTACGAGCAGTACTTC. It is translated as CASSLDPDSYEQYF.

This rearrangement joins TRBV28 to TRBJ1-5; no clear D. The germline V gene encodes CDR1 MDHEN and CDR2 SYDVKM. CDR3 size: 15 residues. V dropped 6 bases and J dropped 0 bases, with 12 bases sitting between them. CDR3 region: CASSLRLNSNQPQHF. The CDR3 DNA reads TGTGCCAGCAGCCTCCGACTGAATAGCAATCAGCCCCAGCATTTT.

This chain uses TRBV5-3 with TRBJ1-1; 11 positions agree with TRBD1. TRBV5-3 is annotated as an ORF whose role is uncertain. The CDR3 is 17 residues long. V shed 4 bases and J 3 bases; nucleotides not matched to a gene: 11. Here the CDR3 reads CARSKGDRGRVDTEAFF. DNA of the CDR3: TGTGCCAGAAGCAAAGGGGACAGGGGGAGAGTGGACACTGAAGCTTTCTTT.

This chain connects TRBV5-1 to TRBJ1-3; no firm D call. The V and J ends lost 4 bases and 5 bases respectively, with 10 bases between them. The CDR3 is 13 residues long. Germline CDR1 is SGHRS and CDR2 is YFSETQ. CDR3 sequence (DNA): TGCGCCAGCAGCCGCGACTCGAGAAACACCATATATTTT. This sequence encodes CASSRDSRNTIYF.

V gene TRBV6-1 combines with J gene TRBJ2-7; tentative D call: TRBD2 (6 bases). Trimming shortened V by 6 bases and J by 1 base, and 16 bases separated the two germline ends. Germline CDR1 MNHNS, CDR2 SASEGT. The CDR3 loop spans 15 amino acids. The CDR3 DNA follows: TGTGCCAGCAGAGTGATTGTGGGGGGTTCCTACGAGCAGTACTTC. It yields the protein CASRVIVGGSYEQYF.

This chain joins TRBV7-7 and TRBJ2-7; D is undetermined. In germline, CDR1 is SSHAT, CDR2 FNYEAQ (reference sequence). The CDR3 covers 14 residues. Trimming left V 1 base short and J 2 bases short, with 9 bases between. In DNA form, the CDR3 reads TGTGCCAGCAGCTTAGATCCCGCAGCCTACGAGCAGTACTTC. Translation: CASSLDPAAYEQYF. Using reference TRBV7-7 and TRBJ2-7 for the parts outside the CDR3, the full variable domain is GAGVSQSPRYKVTKRGQDVTLRCDPISSHATLYWYQQALGQGPEFLTYFNYEAQPDKSGLPSDRFSAERPEGSISTLTIQRTEQRDSAMYRCASSLDPAAYEQYFGPGTRLTVT.

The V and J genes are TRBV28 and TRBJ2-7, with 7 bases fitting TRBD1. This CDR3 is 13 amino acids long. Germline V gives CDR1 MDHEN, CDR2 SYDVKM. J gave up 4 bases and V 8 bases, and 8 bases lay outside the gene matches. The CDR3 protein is CASREGGQYEQYF. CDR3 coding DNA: TGTGCCAGCCGTGAAGGGGGCCAATACGAGCAGTACTTC.

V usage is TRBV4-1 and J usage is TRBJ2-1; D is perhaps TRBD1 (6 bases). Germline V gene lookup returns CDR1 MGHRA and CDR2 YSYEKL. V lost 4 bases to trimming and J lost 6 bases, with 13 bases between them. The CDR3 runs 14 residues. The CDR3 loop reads CASSPRQAVNEQFF. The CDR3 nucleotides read TGCGCCAGCAGCCCCAGACAGGCGGTCAATGAGCAGTTCTTC.

CDR3 DNA sequence: TGTGCCAGCAGCTTGGGGGCACAATTGAACACCGGGGAGCTGTTTTTT. Protein: CASSLGAQLNTGELFF. The chain has TRBV5-5 and TRBJ2-2; D is ambiguous. The CDR3 consists of 16 residues. The germline V gene has CDR1 SGHKS and CDR2 YYEKEE (reference sequence). V gave up 0 bases and J gave up 1 base, with 10 bases separating them.

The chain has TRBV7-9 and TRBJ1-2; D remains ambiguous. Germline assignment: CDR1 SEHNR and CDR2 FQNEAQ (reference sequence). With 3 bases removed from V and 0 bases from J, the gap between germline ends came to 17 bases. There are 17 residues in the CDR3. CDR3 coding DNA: TGTGCCAGCAGCTTTAGTGATTCGTATCTAGCTAACTATGGCTACACCTTC. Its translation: CASSFSDSYLANYGYTF.

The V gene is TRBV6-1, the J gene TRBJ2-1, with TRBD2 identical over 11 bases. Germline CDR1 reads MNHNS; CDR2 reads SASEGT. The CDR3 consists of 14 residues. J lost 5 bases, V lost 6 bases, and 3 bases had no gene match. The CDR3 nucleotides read TGTGCCAGCAGGACTAGCGGGGTTCACAATGAGCAGTTCTTC. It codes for CASRTSGVHNEQFF.

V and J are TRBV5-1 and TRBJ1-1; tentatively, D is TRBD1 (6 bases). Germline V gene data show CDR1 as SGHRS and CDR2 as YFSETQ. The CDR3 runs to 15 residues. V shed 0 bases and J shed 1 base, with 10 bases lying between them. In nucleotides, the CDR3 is TGCGCCAGCAGCTTGGCCGCGACAGGGAACACTGAAGCTTTCTTT. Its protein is CASSLAATGNTEAFF.

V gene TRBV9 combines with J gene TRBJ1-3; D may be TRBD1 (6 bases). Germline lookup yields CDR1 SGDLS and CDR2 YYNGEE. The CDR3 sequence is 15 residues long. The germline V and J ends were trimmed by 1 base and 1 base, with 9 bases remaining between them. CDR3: CASSVTGMSGNTIYF. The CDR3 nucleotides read TGTGCCAGCAGCGTAACAGGGATGTCTGGAAACACCATATATTTT.

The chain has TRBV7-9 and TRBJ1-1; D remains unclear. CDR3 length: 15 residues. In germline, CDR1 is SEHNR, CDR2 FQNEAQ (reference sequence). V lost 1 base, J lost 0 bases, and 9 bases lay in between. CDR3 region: CASSLVEGMNTEAFF. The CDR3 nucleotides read TGTGCCAGCAGCTTAGTGGAGGGCATGAACACTGAAGCTTTCTTT.

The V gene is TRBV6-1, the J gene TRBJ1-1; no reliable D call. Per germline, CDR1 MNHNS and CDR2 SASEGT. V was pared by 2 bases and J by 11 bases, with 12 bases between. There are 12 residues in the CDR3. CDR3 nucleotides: TGTGCCAGCAGTGAACGGGGATTAAGGGCTTTCTTT. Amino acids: CASSERGLRAFF.

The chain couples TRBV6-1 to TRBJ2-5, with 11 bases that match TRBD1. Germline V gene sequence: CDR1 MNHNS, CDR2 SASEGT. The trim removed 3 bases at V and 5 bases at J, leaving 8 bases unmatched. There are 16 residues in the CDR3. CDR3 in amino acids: CASSEWGQGVYETQYF. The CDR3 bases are TGTGCCAGCAGTGAGTGGGGACAGGGGGTTTATGAGACCCAGTACTTC.

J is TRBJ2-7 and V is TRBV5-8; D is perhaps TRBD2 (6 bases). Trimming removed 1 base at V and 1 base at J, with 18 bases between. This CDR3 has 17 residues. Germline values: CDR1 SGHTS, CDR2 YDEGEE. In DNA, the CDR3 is TGTGCCAGCAGCTTGTCGGTGGAGGGCAGCATATCCTACGAGCAGTACTTC. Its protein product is CASSLSVEGSISYEQYF.

The CDR3 spells CASSQETGGHEQYF. Here the CDR3 DNA reads TGCGCCAGCAGCCAAGAAACAGGGGGGCACGAGCAGTACTTC. The chain carries TRBV5-1 and TRBJ2-7; TRBD1 matches at 8 bases. The CDR3 length is 14 residues. The germline CDR1 and CDR2 sequences are SGHRS and YFSETQ. Losses at the gene ends were 4 bases for V and 5 bases for J; bases not matched to a gene: 8.

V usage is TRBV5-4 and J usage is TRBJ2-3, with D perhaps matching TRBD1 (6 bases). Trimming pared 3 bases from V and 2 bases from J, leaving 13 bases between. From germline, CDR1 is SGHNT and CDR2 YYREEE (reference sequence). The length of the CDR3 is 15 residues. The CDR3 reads CASSSDRTNTDTQYF. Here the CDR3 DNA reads TGTGCCAGCAGCTCCGACAGGACAAACACAGATACGCAGTATTTT.

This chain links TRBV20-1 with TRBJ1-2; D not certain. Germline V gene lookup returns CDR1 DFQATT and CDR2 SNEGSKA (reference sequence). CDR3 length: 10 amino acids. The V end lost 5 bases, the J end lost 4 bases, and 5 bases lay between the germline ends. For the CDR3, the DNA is TGCAGTGCTCCCCTCTATGGCTACACCTTC. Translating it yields CSAPLYGYTF.

The CDR3 DNA is TGTGCCAGTAGTATGAAAACTGAATCGCGCTACGAGCAGTACTTC. This encodes CASSMKTESRYEQYF. V gene TRBV19 combines with J gene TRBJ2-7, with D unresolved. Trimming removed 3 bases from V and 3 bases from J, with 15 bases in between. The CDR3 extends over 15 amino acids. Germline CDR1 and CDR2: LNHDA and SQIVND (reference sequence). Complete variable domain (other parts from reference TRBV19 and TRBJ2-7): DGGITQSPKYLFRKEGQNVTLSCEQNLNHDAMYWYRQDPGQGLRLIYYSQIVNDFQKGDIAEGYSVSREKKESFPLTVTSAQKNPTAFYLCASSMKTESRYEQYFGPGTRLTVT.